This entry concerns a single TCR beta chain. Its antigen specificity is not known. No quality values exist for individual bases; no much larger clone is one base distant. RNA was extracted using the RNeasy kit, and roughly 0.5 to 1 microgram was reverse transcribed with random hexamers. TCR beta CDR3 regions were amplified with the immunoSEQ multiplex PCR assay covering 54 Vbeta and 13 Jbeta segments. Bias from PCR amplification was corrected by using a synthetic template baseline for primer optimization and for computational correction. In the authors' own workflow: Reads were assigned to V, D and J genes according to IMGT and analyzed in immunoSEQ Analyzer, with only productive sequences retained. Clonality was calculated as one minus the Shannon entropy normalized by log2 of the number of productive unique sequences. For each patient and control, public and private clones were evaluated among the 100 most prevalent clones. Clones were defined as Susac-specific if absent from the healthy and MS cohorts, from 1052 published viral clones and from other ImmuneACCESS disease sequences. Starting from the raw public reads, TCRdb applied fastp trimming at Q25, assembled clones with MiXCR and retained in-frame beta chains. A single entry per CDR3 protein holds the most common genes and DNA from its merged rows. TCRdb's processing, not the authors' own work, is the source of the V and J calls. The sample records around 130,000 distinct CDR3 sequences, about 94% of which are singletons. The ten largest clones take up about 0.29% of the sample.

The sample belongs to a study of CD8 T cells in Susac syndrome (dated by TCRdb to between 2019 and 2020). Some background on the complete study: Among the Susac syndrome patients who were sequenced, clinically active disease was present in six and clinical remission was observed in about eight. At blood withdrawal, Susac syndrome patients were either therapy-naive, taking corticosteroids (in some cases with IVIg as well), or taking IVIg alone. Clonality of the CD8+ T cell repertoire was compared between around eleven healthy donors, roughly 14 Susac syndrome patients and some 15 multiple sclerosis patients. Repertoire sequencing was used to test whether CD8+ T cell activation and differentiation in Susac syndrome was antigen driven.

Points the paper makes about the study in general: The study acknowledged that relatively few individuals were included in the TCR sequencing and HLA analysis. Roughly 15 Susac-specific public clones were identified in the total CD8+ repertoire, and five or six Susac-specific public clones were identified in the CD8+ TEMRA repertoire. Clonal expansion was observed in Susac syndrome CD8+ repertoires, with the highest expansion in CD8+ TEMRA cells and greater expansion in clinically active than in remitting patients.

Peripheral blood CD8+ and CD4+ T cells from healthy donors, Susac syndrome patients and multiple sclerosis patients were profiled using high-throughput TCR beta sequencing. The Susac syndrome patients fulfilled recently defined diagnostic criteria for definite or probable disease. Bulk CD8+ and CD4+ T cells were purified magnetically by negative isolation, whereas CD8+ TEMRA cells were enriched by FACS. Blood was collected in EDTA tubes and processed within 24 hours, with PBMCs isolated through density gradient centrifugation. PBMCs intended for TCR sequencing were frozen in liquid nitrogen and were later thawed in a 37 degrees C water bath. Purity of sorted or isolated CD4+, CD8+ and CD8+ TEMRA cells was at least 90%. Deletion took 4 bases off V and 4 bases off J, with a span of 10 bases between the germline ends. The CDR3 holds 13 amino acids from the cysteine to the phenylalanine. This entry keeps only the CDR3 DNA: 39 bases, framed from base 1.

The sequenced sample was CD8+ T cells from PBMCs. This sequence uses TRBV12-3 or TRBV12-4 and TRBJ1-2; the D segment cannot be called with confidence. This TCR came from a human donor with Susac syndrome. The DNA reads TGTGCCAGCAGTTCCCCGGGGTTCTATGGCTACACCTTC. Its translation is CASSSPGFYGYTF.